The 10 T cell receptor beta chains given below trace back to one sample, sequenced in a study of cytomegalovirus exposure and HLA in healthy donors. Sequencing was performed with immunoSEQ multiplex PCR; in TCRdb, only in-frame clones are kept and a portion is missing. The sample carries 150,000 to 200,000 clones, approximately 84% recorded once. Specimen: PBMCs. Source of these receptors: a man aged 25 to 45 in good health and CMV-seropositive.

Comment on this clone: At one end, the junction sequence differs from germline, possibly due to a read error. This chain joins TRBV5-4 and TRBJ2-1, with 12 bases aligning to TRBD2. The CDR3 is 16 amino acids. Germline V CDR1 and CDR2: SGHNT, YYREEE (reference sequence). The CDR3 sequence is CASNLGGLAGHNEQFF. The CDR3 DNA follows: TGTGCCAGCAACTTGGGGGGACTAGCGGGTCACAATGAGCAGTTCTTC.

The DNA of the CDR3 is TGCGCCAGCAGCCTAGCTAGCGGGTACAATGAGCAGTTCTTC. Translated, it gives CASSLASGYNEQFF. The chain recombines TRBV5-1 with TRBJ2-1, with 8 nucleotides matching TRBD2. This CDR3 comprises 14 residues. CDR1 is SGHRS, CDR2 YFSETQ, per germline. V lost 4 bases to trimming and J lost 4 bases; unmatched junction nucleotides: 4.

The chain is built from TRBV6-5 and TRBJ2-7; tentative D call: TRBD2 (6 bases). The germline V and J ends were trimmed by 2 bases and 3 bases, with 17 bases remaining between them. CDR1 MNHEY and CDR2 SVGAGI come from the germline V gene. This CDR3 spans 16 amino acids. The CDR3 region has the DNA TGTGCCAGCAGTTACAATTCCAGGGAGGCGATCTACGAGCAGTACTTC. Protein: CASSYNSREAIYEQYF.

This clone is a singleton in its sample. The chain combines TRBV28 with TRBJ2-7; tentatively, D is TRBD2 (5 bases). The CDR3 covers 15 residues. Between the trimmed V and J ends, which lost 5 bases and 2 bases, there was a span of 16 bases. The V gene's germline CDR1 is MDHEN and CDR2 SYDVKM. CDR3 in DNA: TGTGCCAGCAGTCCGCTTGGACGGGAACCCTACGAGCAGTACTTC. Its protein is CASSPLGREPYEQYF.

The V and J genes are TRBV4-2 and TRBJ2-2; weak D call: TRBD1 (5 bases). The CDR3 has 15 amino acids. Trimming took off 4 bases at V and 5 bases at J, with 14 bases between the two ends. Germline V gives CDR1 LGHNA, CDR2 YNFKEQ. CDR3 sequence reads: CASSRGRAGTGELFF. The CDR3 bases are TGTGCCAGCAGCCGGGGCAGGGCCGGGACCGGGGAGCTGTTTTTT.

This clone was counted a few times. The chain uses TRBV4-2 and TRBJ1-1; D is perhaps TRBD1 (5 bases). V shed 1 base and J shed 0 bases, with 9 bases lying between them. The germline CDR1 and CDR2 sequences are LGHNA and YNFKEQ. The CDR3 is 15 residues long. CDR3 amino acids: CASSQGPGLNTEAFF. The CDR3 bases are TGTGCCAGCAGCCAAGGCCCAGGGCTGAACACTGAAGCTTTCTTT.

This clone was recorded a few times. The chain is built from TRBV7-2 and TRBJ2-7; TRBD1 matches 7 bases. With 6 bases clipped from V and 7 bases from J, the junction kept 12 bases outside the gene matches. Germline V gives CDR1 SGHTA, CDR2 FQGNSA. The CDR3 has 14 residues. CDR3 region: CASRRQGPWGEQYF. As DNA, the CDR3 is TGTGCCAGCAGGAGACAGGGTCCGTGGGGGGAGCAGTACTTC.

The chain has TRBV27 and TRBJ1-4; 7 positions match TRBD1. CDR3 length: 21 residues. The germline gives CDR1 MNHEY, CDR2 SMNVEV (reference sequence). V shed 6 bases and J 8 bases; nucleotides not matched to a gene: 30. The CDR3 nucleotides are TGTGCCAGCAGAGGAGGGCAGGGAAGTTTGACAGGGAAGTCGTTTTCAGAAAAACTGTTTTTT. Protein product: CASRGGQGSLTGKSFSEKLFF.

The CDR3 nucleotides are TGTGCCAGCAGTCAGGGGACAGATACGCAGTATTTT. It encodes CASSQGTDTQYF. V gene TRBV6-1 combines with J gene TRBJ2-3; D is possibly TRBD1 (6 bases). Trimming removed 5 bases from V and 3 bases from J, with 6 bases in between. The CDR3 runs to 12 residues. The germline gives CDR1 MNHNS, CDR2 SASEGT.

CDR3 sequence (DNA): TGCAGTGCTAGTGACAGGGACGAGCAGTACTTC. It encodes CSASDRDEQYF. The chain joins TRBV20-1 to TRBJ2-7; 7 bases line up with TRBD1. The V gene's germline CDR1 is DFQATT and CDR2 SNEGSKA (reference sequence). Germline trimming cut 3 bases from V and 5 bases from J; bases unmatched to any gene: 1. This CDR3 comprises 11 residues.